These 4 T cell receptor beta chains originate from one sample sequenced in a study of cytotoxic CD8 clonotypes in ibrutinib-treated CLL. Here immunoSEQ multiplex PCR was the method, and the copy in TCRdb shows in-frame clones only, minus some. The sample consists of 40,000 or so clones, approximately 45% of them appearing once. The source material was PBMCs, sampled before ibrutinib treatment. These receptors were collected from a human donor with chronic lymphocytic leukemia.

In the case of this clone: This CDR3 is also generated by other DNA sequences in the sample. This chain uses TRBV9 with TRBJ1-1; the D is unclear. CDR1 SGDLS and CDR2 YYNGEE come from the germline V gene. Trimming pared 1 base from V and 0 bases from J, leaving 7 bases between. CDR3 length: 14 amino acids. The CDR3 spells CASSVSLLNTEAFF. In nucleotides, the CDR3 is TGTGCCAGCAGCGTATCGTTATTGAACACTGAAGCTTTCTTT.

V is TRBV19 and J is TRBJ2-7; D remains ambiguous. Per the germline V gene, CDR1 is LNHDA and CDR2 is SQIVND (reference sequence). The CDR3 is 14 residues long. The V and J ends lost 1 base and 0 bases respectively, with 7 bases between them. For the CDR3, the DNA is TGTGCCAGTAGTATAGGTCCAGGCTCCTACGAGCAGTACTTC. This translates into CASSIGPGSYEQYF. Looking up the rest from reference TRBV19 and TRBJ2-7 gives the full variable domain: DGGITQSPKYLFRKEGQNVTLSCEQNLNHDAMYWYRQDPGQGLRLIYYSQIVNDFQKGDIAEGYSVSREKKESFPLTVTSAQKNPTAFYLCASSIGPGSYEQYFGPGTRLTVT.

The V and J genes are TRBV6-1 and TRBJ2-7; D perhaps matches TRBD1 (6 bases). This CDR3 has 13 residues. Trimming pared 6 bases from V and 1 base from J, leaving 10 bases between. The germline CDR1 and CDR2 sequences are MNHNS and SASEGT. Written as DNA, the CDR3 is TGTGCCAGCAGGGAACAGGGATCCTACGAGCAGTACTTC. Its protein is CASREQGSYEQYF.

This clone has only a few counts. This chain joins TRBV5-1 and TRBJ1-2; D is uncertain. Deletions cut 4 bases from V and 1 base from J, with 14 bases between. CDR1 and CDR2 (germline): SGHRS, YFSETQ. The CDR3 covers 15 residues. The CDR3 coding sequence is TGCGCCAGCAGCCTGGTGGCGGGTGTTAACTATGGCTACACCTTC. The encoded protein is CASSLVAGVNYGYTF.